A selection of T cell receptor beta chains follows, all from one sample in a study of early T cells in non-severe SARS-CoV-2 infection. TCRdb reprocessed the 5' RACE reads with MiXCR, giving one entry per CDR3 protein. This sample has roughly 60,000 distinct CDR3 sequences; roughly 5.3% occur once, and the top ten carry 6.8%. The specimen was whole blood. The receptor source for this set is an adult who was a healthcare worker with PCR-confirmed SARS-CoV-2 infection or an uninfected control (not recorded which). The CDR3 runs from the conserved cysteine through the conserved F or W. D genes are given only for firm matches. The listing skips clone size in some rows; elsewhere it reads once, few, many or a size class.

TRBV5-4	NA	TRBJ2-3	NA	TGTGCCAGCAGCTTGGAAGGTTCTGATACGCAGTATTTT	CASSLEGSDTQYF
TRBV6-1	TRBD2	TRBJ2-7	many	TGTGCCAGCAGCGTCACTAGCGGGGGACCGTTAGACGAGCAGTACTTC	CASSVTSGGPLDEQYF
TRBV7-3	NA	TRBJ2-1	NA	TGTGCCAGCAGCCCCACGAAGGGGGGACTCAATGAGCAGTTCTTC	CASSPTKGGLNEQFF
TRBV7-6	NA	TRBJ1-5	many	TGTGCCAGCAGCCCGGACCTAAATCAGCCCCAGCATTTT	CASSPDLNQPQHF
TRBV25-1	NA	TRBJ1-4	many	TGTGCCAGCAGTCCTAAGGGGGCAACTAATGAAAAACTGTTTTTT	CASSPKGATNEKLFF
TRBV2	NA	TRBJ1-1	many	TGTGCCAGCAGTGAGTCAGGTGGCCTCACTGAAGCTTTCTTT	CASSESGGLTEAFF
TRBV18	NA	TRBJ1-2	many	TGTGCCAGCTCACCACCCTCGACTGGGGCAATCTATGGCTACACCTTC	CASSPPSTGAIYGYTF
TRBV7-2	NA	TRBJ1-6	few	TGTGCCAGCAGCTTAGGAGCCGACCTCCACTTT	CASSLGADLHF
TRBV19	NA	TRBJ2-3	NA	TGTGCCAGTAGCATCGGGACACTAAGCACAGATACGCAGTATTTT	CASSIGTLSTDTQYF
TRBV4-1	TRBD2	TRBJ2-5	many	TGCGCCAGCAGCCGAATCCCACAGCGGGGGGCAGAGACCCAGTACTTC	CASSRIPQRGAETQYF
TRBV10-3	NA	TRBJ2-7	NA	TGTGCCATCAGTGAGTTGGAGCCTAGCCACGAGCAGTACTTC	CAISELEPSHEQYF
TRBV7-9	NA	TRBJ2-2	NA	TGTGCCAGCAGCTTCGAGCAGGGGAAGGGGGAGCTGTTTTTT	CASSFEQGKGELFF
TRBV7-9	NA	TRBJ1-1	many	TGTGCCAGCAGCCCCTCGGGGGACACTGAAGCTTTCTTT	CASSPSGDTEAFF
TRBV9	TRBD2	TRBJ2-5	NA	TGTGCCAGCAGCGTAGCAGCTAGCGGGAGAGGGGAGACCCAGTACTTC	CASSVAASGRGETQYF
TRBV27	TRBD1	TRBJ1-1	NA	TGTGCCAGCAGTCCGCGGGACAGGACGATGAACACTGAAGCTTTCTTT	CASSPRDRTMNTEAFF
TRBV4-1	NA	TRBJ2-7	many	TGCGCCAGCAGCCAAGCCTTAGATCCGGGCCGGGACGAGCAGTACTTC	CASSQALDPGRDEQYF
TRBV25-1	TRBD1	TRBJ2-3	NA	TGTGCCAGCAGTGGGACAGGGCGCACAGATACGCAGTATTTT	CASSGTGRTDTQYF
TRBV29-1	NA	TRBJ1-3	NA	TGCAGCGTTTCCTTTTCTTCTGGAAACACCATATATTTT	CSVSFSSGNTIYF
TRBV29-1	TRBD2	TRBJ2-2	many	TGCAGCGTTGTACGCGGGAGCGCTACCGGGGAGCTGTTTTTT	CSVVRGSATGELFF
TRBV18	NA	TRBJ2-3	NA	TGTGCCAGCTCATCCATACTGGGCGCGTTTGGAGATACGCAGTATTTT	CASSSILGAFGDTQYF
TRBV7-2	TRBD1	TRBJ2-5	NA	TGTGCCAGCAGCTTAAAAGCAGGGGGTCTGGAGACCCAGTACTTC	CASSLKAGGLETQYF
TRBV6-5	TRBD2	TRBJ2-3	many	TGTGCCAGCAGTGCGGTTGGGGGGGGACGCACAGATACGCAGTATTTT	CASSAVGGGRTDTQYF
TRBV29-1	NA	TRBJ1-1	many	TGCAGCCCCGAGGTGGGAGAACTCTCTGTGAACACTGAAGCTTTCTTT	CSPEVGELSVNTEAFF
TRBV19	NA	TRBJ2-2	NA	TGTACCAAGGGGACCGGGGAGCTGTTTTTT	CTKGTGELFF
TRBV5-6	NA	TRBJ1-2	many	TGTGCCAGCAGCATCCCCAGTGAGGACTATGGCTACACCTTC	CASSIPSEDYGYTF
TRBV19	NA	TRBJ2-7	many	TGTGCCAGTAGTATAGGACGCGAGCAGTACTTC	CASSIGREQYF
TRBV11-2	NA	TRBJ2-5	few	TGTGCCAGCAGTCATAGTCGGGTTGGAGAGACCCAGTACTTC	CASSHSRVGETQYF
TRBV12-3/TRBV12-4	NA	TRBJ2-1	NA	TGTGCCAGCAGTTTAGCGCGGTCAGGGTCTGTGCAGCAGTTCTTC	CASSLARSGSVQQFF
TRBV29-1	NA	TRBJ2-4	few	TGCAGCGTTGATCCCGGGTCGGACATTCAGTACTTC	CSVDPGSDIQYF
TRBV24-1	NA	TRBJ2-2	medium-sized	TGTGCCACCAGTCACGAGGGCTCCGACACCGGGGAGCTGTTTTTT	CATSHEGSDTGELFF
TRBV9	NA	TRBJ2-7	NA	TGTGCCAGCAGCGTAGGCTTGCAGGGTTACGAGCAGTACTTC	CASSVGLQGYEQYF
TRBV7-9	TRBD1	TRBJ2-1	many	TGTGCCAGCAGCTATACAGGGGGTGGGCAGTTCTTC	CASSYTGGGQFF
TRBV6-1	NA	TRBJ2-7	NA	TGTGCCAGCAGTGAGGGAGTGGGGGCCCCCTACGAGCAGTACTTC	CASSEGVGAPYEQYF
TRBV18	NA	TRBJ2-7	few	TGTGCCAGCTCACCCCTGCCCGACTACGAGCAGTACTTC	CASSPLPDYEQYF
TRBV4-2	TRBD2	TRBJ2-2	few	TGTGCCAGCAGCCAAGATTGGGCTAGCGGGGGCGTAAACACCGGGGAGCTGTTTTTT	CASSQDWASGGVNTGELFF
TRBV7-8	NA	TRBJ2-7	few	TGTGCCAGCAGCGAAAAGGCCCACTACGAGCAGTACTTC	CASSEKAHYEQYF
TRBV20-1	NA	TRBJ2-3	many	TGCAGTGCCCCCCCGGGCGGCGGCGCAGATACGCAGTATTTT	CSAPPGGGADTQYF
TRBV6-2/TRBV6-3	NA	TRBJ2-5	many	TGTGCCAGCAGTTACCGGGCGGGGGAGACCCAGTACTTC	CASSYRAGETQYF
TRBV7-9	TRBD1	TRBJ2-7	many	TGTGCCATTTTGACAGGGAGCTACGAGCAGTACTTC	CAILTGSYEQYF
TRBV20-1	NA	TRBJ1-2	many	TGCAGTGCTAGAGTTAGAGGGACCGCGGGAGAGGGCTACACCTTC	CSARVRGTAGEGYTF
TRBV27	NA	TRBJ2-5	many	TGTGCCAGCAGTTTACTGCCGGGGGCACGCCAAGAGACCCAGTACTTC	CASSLLPGARQETQYF
TRBV15	TRBD2	TRBJ2-7	few	TGTGCCACCAGTCAAGGACTAGCGGAAAACTACGAGCAGTACTTC	CATSQGLAENYEQYF
TRBV12-5	TRBD2	TRBJ2-5	many	TGTGCTAGTGAAGCTAGCGGGAGACAAGAGACCCAGTACTTC	CASEASGRQETQYF
TRBV7-9	TRBD1	TRBJ1-5	many	TGTGCCAGCAGCTTAGGACAGGGACAGCCCCAGCATTTT	CASSLGQGQPQHF
TRBV2	NA	TRBJ1-5	few	TGTGCCAGCAGTGAGCGACACCGAAGGACCAATCAGCCCCAGCATTTT	CASSERHRRTNQPQHF
TRBV6-6	NA	TRBJ2-1	few	TGTGCCAGCAGGCAGTATGAGCAGTTCTTC	CASRQYEQFF
TRBV27	TRBD2	TRBJ2-3	many	TGTGCCAGCAGAAGCGGGGGGGCGGGTCCAGATACGCAGTATTTT	CASRSGGAGPDTQYF
TRBV6-4	TRBD2	TRBJ2-1	many	TGTGCCAGCAGTACTAGCGGGGGGGCCAATGAGCAGTTCTTC	CASSTSGGANEQFF
TRBV20-1	NA	TRBJ2-7	many	TGCAGTGCTAGTCTTCTAGCCAACGAGCAGTACTTC	CSASLLANEQYF
TRBV12-3/TRBV12-4	NA	TRBJ1-1	many	TGTGCCAGCAGTCCCTTGCGGGAGAACACTGAAGCTTTCTTT	CASSPLRENTEAFF
TRBV7-3	TRBD2	TRBJ2-3	many	TGTGCCAGCAGACAGAGCGGGGGTCCCGCAGATACGCAGTATTTT	CASRQSGGPADTQYF
TRBV5-6	NA	TRBJ2-7	many	TGTGCCAGCAGCCGGGGGACAGTCTACGAGCAGTACTTC	CASSRGTVYEQYF
TRBV6-2/TRBV6-3	TRBD1	TRBJ1-1	NA	TGTGCCAGCAGTACTCCCGGGACAGTGAACACTGAAGCTTTCTTT	CASSTPGTVNTEAFF